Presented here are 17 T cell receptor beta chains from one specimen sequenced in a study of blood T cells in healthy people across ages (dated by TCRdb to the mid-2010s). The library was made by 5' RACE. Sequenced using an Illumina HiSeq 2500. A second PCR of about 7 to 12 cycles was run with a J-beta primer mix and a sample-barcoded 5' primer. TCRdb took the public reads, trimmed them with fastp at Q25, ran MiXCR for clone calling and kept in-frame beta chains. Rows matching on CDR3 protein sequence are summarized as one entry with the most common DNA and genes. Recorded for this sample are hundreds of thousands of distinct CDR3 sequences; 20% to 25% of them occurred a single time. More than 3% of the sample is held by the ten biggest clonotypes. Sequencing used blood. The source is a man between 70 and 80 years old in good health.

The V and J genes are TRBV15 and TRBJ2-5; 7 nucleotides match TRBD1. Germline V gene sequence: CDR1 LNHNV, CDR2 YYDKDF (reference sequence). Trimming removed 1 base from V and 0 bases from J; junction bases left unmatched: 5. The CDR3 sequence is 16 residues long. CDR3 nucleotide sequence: TGTGCCACCAGCAGAGTAAGGGACAGAAACCAAGAGACCCAGTACTTC. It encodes CATSRVRDRNQETQYF.

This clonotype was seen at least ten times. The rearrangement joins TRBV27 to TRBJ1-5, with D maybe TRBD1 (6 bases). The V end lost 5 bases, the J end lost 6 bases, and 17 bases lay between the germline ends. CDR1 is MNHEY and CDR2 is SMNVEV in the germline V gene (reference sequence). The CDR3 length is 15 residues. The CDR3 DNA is TGTGCCAGCAGTGAACAGGGCCTTGGGGTTCAGCCCCAGCATTTT. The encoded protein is CASSEQGLGVQPQHF.

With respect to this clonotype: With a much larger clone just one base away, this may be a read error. CDR3: CASSYRPYYEQYF. CDR3 in DNA: TGTGCCAGCAGTTACCGCCCCTACTACGAGCAGTACTTC. The V call is TRBV6-2 or TRBV6-3, the J call TRBJ2-7; D not resolved. The ends were cut back, 2 bases at V and 3 bases at J, with 8 bases in the middle. In germline, CDR1 is MNHEY, CDR2 SVGEGT. The CDR3 loop spans 13 amino acids.

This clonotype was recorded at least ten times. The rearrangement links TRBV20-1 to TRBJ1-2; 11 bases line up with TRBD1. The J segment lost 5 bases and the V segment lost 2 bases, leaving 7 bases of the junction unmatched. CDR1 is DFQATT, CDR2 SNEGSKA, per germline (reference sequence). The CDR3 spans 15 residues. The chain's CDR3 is CSARIGQGAEYGYTF. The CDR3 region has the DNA TGCAGTGCTAGAATAGGACAGGGGGCTGAATATGGCTACACCTTC.

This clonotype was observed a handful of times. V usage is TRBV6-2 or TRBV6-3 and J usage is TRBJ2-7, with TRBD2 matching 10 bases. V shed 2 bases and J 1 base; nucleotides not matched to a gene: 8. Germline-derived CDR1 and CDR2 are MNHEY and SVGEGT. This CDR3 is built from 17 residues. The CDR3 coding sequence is TGTGCCAGCAGTTACCCCCCTGCTAGCGGGAGTTCCTACGAGCAGTACTTC. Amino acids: CASSYPPASGSSYEQYF.

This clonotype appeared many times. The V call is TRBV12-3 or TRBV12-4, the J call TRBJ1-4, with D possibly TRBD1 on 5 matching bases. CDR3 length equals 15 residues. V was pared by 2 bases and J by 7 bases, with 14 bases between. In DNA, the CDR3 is TGTGCCAGCAGTTTAACAGAGGGGCGGACTGAAAAACTGTTTTTT. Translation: CASSLTEGRTEKLFF.

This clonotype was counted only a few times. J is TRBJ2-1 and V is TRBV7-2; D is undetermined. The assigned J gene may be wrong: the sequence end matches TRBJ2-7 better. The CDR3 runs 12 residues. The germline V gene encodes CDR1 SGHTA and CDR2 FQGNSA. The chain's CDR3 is CASSPNPLEQYF. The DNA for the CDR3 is TGTGCCAGCAGCCCCAACCCCCTCGAGCAGTACTTC.

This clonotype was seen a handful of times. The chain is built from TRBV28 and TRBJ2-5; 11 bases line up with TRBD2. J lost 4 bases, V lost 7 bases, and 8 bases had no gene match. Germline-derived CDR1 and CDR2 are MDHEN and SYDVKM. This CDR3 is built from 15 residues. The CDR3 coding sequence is TGTGCCAGCATCAGTAGCGGGGGGGATGGAGAGACCCAGTACTTC. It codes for CASISSGGDGETQYF. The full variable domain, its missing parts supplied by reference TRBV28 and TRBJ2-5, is DVKVTQSSRYLVKRTGEKVFLECVQDMDHENMFWYRQDPGLGLRLIYFSYDVKMKEKGDIPEGYSVSREKKERFSLILESASTNQTSMYLCASISSGGDGETQYFGPGTRLLVL.

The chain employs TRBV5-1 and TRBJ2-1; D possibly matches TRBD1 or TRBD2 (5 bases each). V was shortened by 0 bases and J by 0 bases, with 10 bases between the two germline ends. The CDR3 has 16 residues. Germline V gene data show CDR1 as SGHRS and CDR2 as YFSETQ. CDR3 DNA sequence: TGCGCCAGCAGCTTGGGAGGGGATAGCTCCTACAATGAGCAGTTCTTC. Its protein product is CASSLGGDSSYNEQFF.

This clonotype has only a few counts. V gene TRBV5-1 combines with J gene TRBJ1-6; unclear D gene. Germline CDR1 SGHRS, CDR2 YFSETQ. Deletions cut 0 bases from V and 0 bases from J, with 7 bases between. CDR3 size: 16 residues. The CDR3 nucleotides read TGCGCCAGCAGCTTGGCTCCCAGCTCCTATAATTCACCCCTCCACTTT. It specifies CASSLAPSSYNSPLHF.

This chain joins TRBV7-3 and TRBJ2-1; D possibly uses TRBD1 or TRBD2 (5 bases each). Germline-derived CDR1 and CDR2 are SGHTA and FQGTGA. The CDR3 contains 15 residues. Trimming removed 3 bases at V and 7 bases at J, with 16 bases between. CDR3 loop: CASSLVRGDRNEQFF. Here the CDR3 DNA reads TGTGCCAGCAGCTTGGTCAGAGGGGATCGGAATGAGCAGTTCTTC. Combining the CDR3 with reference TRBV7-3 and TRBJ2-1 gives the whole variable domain GAGVSQTPSNKVTEKGKYVELRCDPISGHTALYWYRQSLGQGPEFLIYFQGTGAADDSGLPNDRFFAVRPEGSVSTLKIQRTERGDSAVYLCASSLVRGDRNEQFFGPGTRLTVL.

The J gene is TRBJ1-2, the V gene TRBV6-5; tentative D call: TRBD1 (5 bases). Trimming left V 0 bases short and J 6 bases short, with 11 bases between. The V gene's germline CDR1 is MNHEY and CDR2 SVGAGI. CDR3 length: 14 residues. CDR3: CASSYSGGIHGYTF. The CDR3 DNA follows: TGTGCCAGCAGTTACTCTGGGGGGATCCATGGCTACACCTTC.

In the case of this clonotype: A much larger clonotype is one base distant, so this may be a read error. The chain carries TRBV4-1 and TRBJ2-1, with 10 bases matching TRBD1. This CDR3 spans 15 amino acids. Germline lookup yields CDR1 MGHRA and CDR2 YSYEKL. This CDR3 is CASSQEGTGAYERYF. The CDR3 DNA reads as TGCGCCAGCAGCCAAGAGGGGACAGGGGCCTACGAGCGGTACTTC.

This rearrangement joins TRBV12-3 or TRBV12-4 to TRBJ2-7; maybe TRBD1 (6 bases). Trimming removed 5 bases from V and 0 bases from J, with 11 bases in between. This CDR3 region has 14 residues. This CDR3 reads CASSNDRYSYEQYF. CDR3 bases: TGTGCCAGCAGTAACGACAGGTACTCCTACGAGCAGTACTTC.

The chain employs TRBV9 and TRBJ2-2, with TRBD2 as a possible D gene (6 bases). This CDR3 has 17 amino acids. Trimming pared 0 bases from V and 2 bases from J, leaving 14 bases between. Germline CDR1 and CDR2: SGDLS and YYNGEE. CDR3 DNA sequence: TGTGCCAGCAGCGTAGCGGCGGTGGCGGGAAACACCGGGGAGCTGTTTTTT. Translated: CASSVAAVAGNTGELFF.

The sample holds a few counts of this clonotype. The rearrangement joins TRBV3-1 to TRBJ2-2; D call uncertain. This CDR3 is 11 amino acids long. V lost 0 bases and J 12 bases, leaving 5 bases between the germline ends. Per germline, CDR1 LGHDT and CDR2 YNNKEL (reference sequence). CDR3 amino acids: CASSQDQQLFF. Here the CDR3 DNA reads TGTGCCAGCAGCCAAGATCAACAGCTGTTTTTT.

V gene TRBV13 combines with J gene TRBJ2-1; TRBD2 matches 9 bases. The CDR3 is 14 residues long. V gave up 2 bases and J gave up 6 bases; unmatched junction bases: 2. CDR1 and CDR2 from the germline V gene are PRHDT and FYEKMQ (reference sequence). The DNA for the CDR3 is TGTGCCAGCAGCTTAAGGGGACTAGCCAATGAGCAGTTCTTC. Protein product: CASSLRGLANEQFF. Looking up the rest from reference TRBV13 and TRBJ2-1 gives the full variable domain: AAGVIQSPRHLIKEKRETATLKCYPIPRHDTVYWYQQGPGQDPQFLISFYEKMQSDKGSIPDRFSAQQFSDYHSELNMSSLELGDSALYFCASSLRGLANEQFFGPGTRLTVL.